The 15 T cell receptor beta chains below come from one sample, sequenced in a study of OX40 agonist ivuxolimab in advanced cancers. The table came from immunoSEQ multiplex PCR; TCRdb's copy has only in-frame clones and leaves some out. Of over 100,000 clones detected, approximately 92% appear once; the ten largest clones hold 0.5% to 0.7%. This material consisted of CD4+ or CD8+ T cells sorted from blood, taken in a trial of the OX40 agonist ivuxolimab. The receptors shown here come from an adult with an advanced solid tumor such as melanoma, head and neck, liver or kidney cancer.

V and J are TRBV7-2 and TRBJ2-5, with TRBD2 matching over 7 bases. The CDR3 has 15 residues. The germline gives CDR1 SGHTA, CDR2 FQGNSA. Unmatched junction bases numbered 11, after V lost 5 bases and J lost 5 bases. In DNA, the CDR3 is TGTGCCAGCAGCCGCTTAGCGGGCCCCTCGGAGACCCAGTACTTC. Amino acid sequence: CASSRLAGPSETQYF.

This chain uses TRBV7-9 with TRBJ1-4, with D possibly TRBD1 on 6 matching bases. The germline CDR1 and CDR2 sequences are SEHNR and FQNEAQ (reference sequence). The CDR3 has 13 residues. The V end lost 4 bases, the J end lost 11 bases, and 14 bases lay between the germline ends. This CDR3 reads CASSSGQREKLFF. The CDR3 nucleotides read TGTGCCAGCAGCTCAGGACAGAGGGAGAAACTGTTTTTT.

The CDR3, as DNA: TGTGCCAGCAGGCTCAGGGGCTCCTACGAGCAGTACTTC. Translated: CASRLRGSYEQYF. The V and J genes are TRBV28 and TRBJ2-7, with D possibly being TRBD1 (6 bases). Trimming stripped 6 bases from V and 0 bases from J, with 9 bases between. The germline CDR1 and CDR2 sequences are MDHEN and SYDVKM. The CDR3 contains 13 residues.

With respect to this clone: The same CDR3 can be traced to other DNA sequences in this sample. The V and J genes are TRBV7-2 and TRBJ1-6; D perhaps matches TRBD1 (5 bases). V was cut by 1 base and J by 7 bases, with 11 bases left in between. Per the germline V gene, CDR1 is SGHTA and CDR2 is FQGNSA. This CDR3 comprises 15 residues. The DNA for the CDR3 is TGTGCCAGCAGCTTAGTTGGGGGTGGGAATTCACCCCTCCACTTT. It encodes CASSLVGGGNSPLHF.

The CDR3 is CASSQGTKETQYF. CDR3 coding DNA: TGTGCCAGCTCACAGGGGACAAAAGAGACCCAGTACTTC. J is TRBJ2-5 and V is TRBV18; D may be TRBD1 (6 bases). CDR3 length: 13 amino acids. The germline CDR1 and CDR2 sequences are KGHSH and LQKENI. Trimming left V 4 bases short and J 3 bases short, with 9 bases between.

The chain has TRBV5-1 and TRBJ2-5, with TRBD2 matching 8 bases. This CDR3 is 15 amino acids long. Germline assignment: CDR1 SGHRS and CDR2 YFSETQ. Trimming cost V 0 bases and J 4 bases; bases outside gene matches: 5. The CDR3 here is CASSLASGLGETQYF. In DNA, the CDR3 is TGCGCCAGCAGCTTGGCTAGCGGGTTGGGAGAGACCCAGTACTTC.

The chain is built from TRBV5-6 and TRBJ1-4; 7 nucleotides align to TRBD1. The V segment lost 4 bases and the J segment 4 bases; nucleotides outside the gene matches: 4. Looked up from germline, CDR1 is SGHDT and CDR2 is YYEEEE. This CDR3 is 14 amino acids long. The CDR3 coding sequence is TGTGCCAGCAGCCTGGGACAGCTTAATGAAAAACTGTTTTTT. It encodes CASSLGQLNEKLFF.

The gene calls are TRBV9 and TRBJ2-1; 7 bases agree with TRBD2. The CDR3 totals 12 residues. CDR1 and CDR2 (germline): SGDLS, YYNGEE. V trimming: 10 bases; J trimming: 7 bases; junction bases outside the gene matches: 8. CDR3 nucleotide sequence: TGTGCCGTCGGGGCGGGGGATAATGAGCAGTTCTTC. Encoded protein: CAVGAGDNEQFF.

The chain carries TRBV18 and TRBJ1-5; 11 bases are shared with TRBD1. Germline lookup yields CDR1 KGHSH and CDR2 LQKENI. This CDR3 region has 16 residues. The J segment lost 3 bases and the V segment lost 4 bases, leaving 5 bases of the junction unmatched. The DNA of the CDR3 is TGTGCCAGCTCACTGGGACAGGGGGGTAACAATCAGCCCCAGCATTTT. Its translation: CASSLGQGGNNQPQHF.

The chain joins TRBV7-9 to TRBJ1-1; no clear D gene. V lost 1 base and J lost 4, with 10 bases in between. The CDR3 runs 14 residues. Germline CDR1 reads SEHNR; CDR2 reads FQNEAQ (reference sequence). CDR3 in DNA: TGTGCCAGCAGCTTAGGAGGGTATGGCACTGAAGCTTTCTTT. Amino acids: CASSLGGYGTEAFF.

The CDR3 sequence: CASSKGQGYTLEFGTEAFF. CDR3 DNA sequence: TGTGCCAGCAGCAAGGGACAGGGGTACACCTTGGAGTTTGGGACTGAAGCTTTCTTT. The J gene is TRBJ1-1, the V gene TRBV7-2, with 10 bases aligning to TRBD1. Germline trimming cut 5 bases from V and 5 bases from J; bases unmatched to any gene: 20. CDR3 length equals 19 residues. The germline V gene encodes CDR1 SGHTA and CDR2 FQGNSA.

CDR3 sequence reads: CASGLRPRIYEQYF. CDR3 DNA: TGTGCTAGTGGTTTGCGTCCACGAATCTACGAGCAGTACTTC. V usage is TRBV12-5 and J usage is TRBJ2-7; D gene unclear. In germline, CDR1 is LGHNT, CDR2 FRNRAP. Trimming shortened V by 2 bases and J by 3 bases, and 11 bases separated the two germline ends. The CDR3 runs to 14 residues.

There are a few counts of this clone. The chain's CDR3 is CASSPGGTGGNYGYTF. CDR3 coding DNA: TGTGCCAGTAGTCCGGGGGGGACAGGAGGAAACTATGGCTACACCTTC. This chain joins TRBV19 and TRBJ1-2; TRBD1 matches at 8 bases. Trimming removed 5 bases from V and 2 bases from J; junction bases left unmatched: 10. Germline CDR1 LNHDA, CDR2 SQIVND (reference sequence). The CDR3 has 16 amino acids.

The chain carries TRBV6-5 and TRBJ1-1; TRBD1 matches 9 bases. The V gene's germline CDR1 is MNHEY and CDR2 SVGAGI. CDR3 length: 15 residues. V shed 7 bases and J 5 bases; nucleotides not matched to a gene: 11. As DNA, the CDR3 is TGTGCCAGCATTCCTCCGGGACAGGGTCTGACTGAAGCTTTCTTT. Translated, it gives CASIPPGQGLTEAFF.

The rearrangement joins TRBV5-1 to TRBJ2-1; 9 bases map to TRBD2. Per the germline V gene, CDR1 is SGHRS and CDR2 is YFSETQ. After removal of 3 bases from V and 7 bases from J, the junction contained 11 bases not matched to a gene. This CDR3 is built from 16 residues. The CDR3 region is CASSWSAGGPENEQFF. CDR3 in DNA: TGCGCCAGCAGCTGGTCGGCGGGGGGGCCGGAAAATGAGCAGTTCTTC.